These 10 T cell receptor beta chains were sequenced from one sample in a study of blood T cell repertoires in COVID-19. Using immunoSEQ multiplex PCR, the repertoire was profiled, and TCRdb retains in-frame clones only, with some absent. This table holds about 250,000 clones, around 90% found once. Sequencing was carried out using peripheral blood. The receptors here all came from an older woman with COVID-19, enrolled during active disease.

This CDR3 reads CASSREELEKLFF. Here the CDR3 DNA reads TGTGCCAGCTCTCGGGAGGAGCTGGAAAAACTGTTTTTT. The chain employs TRBV18 and TRBJ1-4; the D is unclear. The ends were cut back, 6 bases at V and 8 bases at J, with 13 bases in the middle. The CDR3 is 13 residues long. Germline V lookup: CDR1 KGHSH, CDR2 LQKENI.

The chain joins TRBV19 to TRBJ1-5, with D possibly matching TRBD1 (6 bases). V was shortened by 5 bases and J by 0 bases, with 14 bases between the two germline ends. Germline assignment: CDR1 LNHDA and CDR2 SQIVND (reference sequence). The CDR3 has 16 residues. The CDR3 nucleotides are TGTGCCAGTAGTTCCCGGGGACAATCTAGCAATCAGCCCCAGCATTTT. It specifies CASSSRGQSSNQPQHF.

In this sample, this clone turned up once. This chain joins TRBV5-1 and TRBJ1-5; maybe TRBD1 (6 bases). From germline, CDR1 is SGHRS and CDR2 YFSETQ. V lost 3 bases and J lost 3, with 7 bases in between. The CDR3 runs 13 residues. The CDR3 bases are TGCGCCAGCAGCTGGGACATCAATCAGCCCCAGCATTTT. Amino acids: CASSWDINQPQHF.

The J gene is TRBJ1-3, the V gene TRBV7-8; D perhaps matches TRBD1 (5 bases). The CDR3 runs to 16 residues. The V gene's germline CDR1 is SGHVS and CDR2 FQNEAQ. Trimming removed 5 bases at V and 4 bases at J, with 18 bases between. CDR3 in DNA: TGTGCCAGCAGCCCCCCCGGGGGGGTTTCAGGAAACACCATATATTTT. Protein sequence: CASSPPGGVSGNTIYF.

The chain couples TRBV6-5 to TRBJ1-5; the D gene is possibly TRBD1 (5 bases). Per the germline V gene, CDR1 is MNHEY and CDR2 is SVGAGI. This CDR3 is built from 15 residues. Trimming cost V 8 bases and J 3 bases, with 17 bases left between them. The CDR3: CASATARVANQPQHF. The CDR3 DNA reads as TGTGCCAGCGCCACCGCCAGGGTCGCCAATCAGCCCCAGCATTTT.

The chain carries TRBV18 and TRBJ1-1; D might be TRBD1 (6 bases). This CDR3 comprises 15 residues. In germline, CDR1 is KGHSH, CDR2 LQKENI. Trimming stripped 2 bases from V and 1 base from J, with 11 bases between. The CDR3 protein is CASSPGGAGNTEAFF. In DNA, the CDR3 is TGTGCCAGCTCACCAGGGGGGGCGGGGAACACTGAAGCTTTCTTT.

The genes are TRBV27 and TRBJ1-1; 8 nucleotides agree with TRBD1. V dropped 3 bases and J dropped 6; count of bases not matched to a gene: 9. Germline values: CDR1 MNHEY, CDR2 SMNVEV (reference sequence). There are 15 residues in the CDR3. DNA of the CDR3: TGTGCCAGCAGTTTTACAGGGGGGATGTTGGCTGAAGCTTTCTTT. Protein sequence: CASSFTGGMLAEAFF.

The V and J genes are TRBV6-5 and TRBJ1-4; possible D gene TRBD1, 5 bases. Trimming stripped 4 bases from V and 0 bases from J, with 12 bases between. This CDR3 spans 16 amino acids. Germline CDR1 MNHEY, CDR2 SVGAGI. Here the CDR3 reads CASSFAAGATNEKLFF. The CDR3 DNA is TGTGCCAGCAGTTTCGCCGCGGGGGCAACTAATGAAAAACTGTTTTTT.

Here the CDR3 reads CASSYGQLNQPQHF. CDR3 DNA sequence: TGTGCCAGCAGTTACGGGCAGCTTAATCAGCCCCAGCATTTT. The chain recombines TRBV6-5 with TRBJ1-5; D is unresolved. Germline CDR1 MNHEY, CDR2 SVGAGI. V shed 2 bases and J shed 4 bases, with 9 bases lying between them. The CDR3 sequence is 14 residues long.

This chain uses TRBV6-2 or TRBV6-3 with TRBJ1-6; TRBD1 might be the D (6 bases). The CDR3 runs to 14 residues. CDR1 is MNHEY, CDR2 SVGEGT, per germline. V lost 5 bases and J lost 8, with 13 bases in between. In DNA, the CDR3 is TGTGCCAGCAGTGCGACAGGTTCCCATTCACCCCTCCACTTT. It is translated as CASSATGSHSPLHF.